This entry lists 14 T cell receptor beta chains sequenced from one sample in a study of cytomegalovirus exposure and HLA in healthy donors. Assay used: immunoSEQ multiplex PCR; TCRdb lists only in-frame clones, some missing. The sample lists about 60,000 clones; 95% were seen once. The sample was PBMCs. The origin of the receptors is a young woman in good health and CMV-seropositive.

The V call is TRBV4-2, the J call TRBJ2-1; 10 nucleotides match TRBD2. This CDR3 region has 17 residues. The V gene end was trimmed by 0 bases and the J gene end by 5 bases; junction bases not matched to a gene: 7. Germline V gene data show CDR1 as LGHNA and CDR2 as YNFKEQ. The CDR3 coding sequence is TGTGCCAGCAGCCAAGATCCAGCGGGGGGGAGTAACAATGAGCAGTTCTTC. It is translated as CASSQDPAGGSNNEQFF.

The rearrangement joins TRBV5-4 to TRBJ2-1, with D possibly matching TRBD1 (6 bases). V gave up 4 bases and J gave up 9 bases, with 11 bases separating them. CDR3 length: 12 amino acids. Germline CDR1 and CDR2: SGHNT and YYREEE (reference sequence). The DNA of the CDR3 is TGTGCCAGCAGCGGGGGCCTTGGTGAGCAGTTCTTC. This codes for CASSGGLGEQFF.

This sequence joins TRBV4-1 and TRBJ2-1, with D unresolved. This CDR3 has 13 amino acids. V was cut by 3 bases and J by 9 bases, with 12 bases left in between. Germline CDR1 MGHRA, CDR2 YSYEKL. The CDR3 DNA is TGCGCCAGCAGCCACCCGTCGGCGGTTGAGCAGTTCTTC. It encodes CASSHPSAVEQFF.

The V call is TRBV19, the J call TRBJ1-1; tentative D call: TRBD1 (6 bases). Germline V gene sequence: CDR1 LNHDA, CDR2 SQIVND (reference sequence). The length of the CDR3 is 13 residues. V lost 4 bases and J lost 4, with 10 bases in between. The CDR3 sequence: CASSSGQSTEAFF. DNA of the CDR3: TGTGCCAGTAGTAGCGGACAGAGCACTGAAGCTTTCTTT.

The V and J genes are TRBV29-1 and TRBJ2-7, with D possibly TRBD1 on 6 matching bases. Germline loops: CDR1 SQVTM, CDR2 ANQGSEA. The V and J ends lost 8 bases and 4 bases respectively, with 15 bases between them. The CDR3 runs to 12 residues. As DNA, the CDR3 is TGCAGCTTTCTATCACAGGGATACGAGCAGTACTTC. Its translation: CSFLSQGYEQYF.

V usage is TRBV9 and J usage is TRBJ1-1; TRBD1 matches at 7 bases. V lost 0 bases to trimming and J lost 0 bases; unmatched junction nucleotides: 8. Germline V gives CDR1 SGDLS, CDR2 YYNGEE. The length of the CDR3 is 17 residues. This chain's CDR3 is CASSVGQGGYMNTEAFF. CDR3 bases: TGTGCCAGCAGCGTAGGGCAGGGGGGATACATGAACACTGAAGCTTTCTTT.

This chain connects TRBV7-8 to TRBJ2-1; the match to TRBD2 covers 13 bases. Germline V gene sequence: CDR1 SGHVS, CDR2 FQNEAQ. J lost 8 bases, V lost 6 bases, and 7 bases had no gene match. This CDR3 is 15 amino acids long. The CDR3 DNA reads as TGTGCCAGCAGATCCAGGACTAGCGGGAGACATGAGCAGTTCTTC. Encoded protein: CASRSRTSGRHEQFF.

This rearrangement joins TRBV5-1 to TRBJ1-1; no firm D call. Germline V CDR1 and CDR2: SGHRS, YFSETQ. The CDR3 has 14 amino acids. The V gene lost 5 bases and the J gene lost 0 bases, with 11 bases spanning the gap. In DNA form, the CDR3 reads TGCGCCAGCAGAAGAGGGCAGATGAACACTGAAGCTTTCTTT. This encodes CASRRGQMNTEAFF.

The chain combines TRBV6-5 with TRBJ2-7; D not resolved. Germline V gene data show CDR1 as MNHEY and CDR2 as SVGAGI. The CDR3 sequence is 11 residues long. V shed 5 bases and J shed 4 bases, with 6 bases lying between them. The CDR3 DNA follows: TGTGCCAGCAGTCGTCGGTACGAGCAGTACTTC. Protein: CASSRRYEQYF.

Here the CDR3 reads CASTIGTGLVYTEAFF. CDR3 bases: TGTGCCAGCACCATCGGGACAGGGCTCGTGTACACTGAAGCTTTCTTT. The chain couples TRBV7-8 to TRBJ1-1; TRBD1 matches 9 bases. V was pared by 7 bases and J by 3 bases, with 12 bases of the junction left unmatched. The germline V gene has CDR1 SGHVS and CDR2 FQNEAQ. CDR3 length: 16 amino acids.

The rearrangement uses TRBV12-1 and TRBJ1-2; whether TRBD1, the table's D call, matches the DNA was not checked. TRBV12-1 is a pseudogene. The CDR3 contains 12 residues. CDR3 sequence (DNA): TGTGCCAGCTGGAAGGGACAGTCACTATTCGCCTTC. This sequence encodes CASWKGQSLFAF.

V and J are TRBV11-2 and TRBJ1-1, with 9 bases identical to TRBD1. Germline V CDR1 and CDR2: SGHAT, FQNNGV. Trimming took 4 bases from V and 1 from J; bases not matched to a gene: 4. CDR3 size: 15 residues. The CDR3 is CASSSRTGANTEAFF. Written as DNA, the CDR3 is TGTGCCAGCAGCTCCCGGACAGGGGCGAACACTGAAGCTTTCTTT.

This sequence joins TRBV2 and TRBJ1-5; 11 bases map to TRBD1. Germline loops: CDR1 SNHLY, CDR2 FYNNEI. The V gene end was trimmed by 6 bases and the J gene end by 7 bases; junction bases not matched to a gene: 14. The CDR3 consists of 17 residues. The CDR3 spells CASRYTPGQGEEQPQHF. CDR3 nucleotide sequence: TGTGCCAGCAGATACACACCGGGACAGGGGGAGGAACAGCCCCAGCATTTT.

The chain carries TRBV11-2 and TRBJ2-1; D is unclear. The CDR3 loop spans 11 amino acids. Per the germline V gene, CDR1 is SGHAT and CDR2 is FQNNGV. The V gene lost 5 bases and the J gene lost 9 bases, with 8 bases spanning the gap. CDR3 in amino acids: CASSLSAEQFF. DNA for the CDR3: TGTGCCAGCAGCCTTAGTGCTGAGCAGTTCTTC.